The T cell receptor (beta chain) described here comes from a study of T cell responses to AZD1222 COVID-19 vaccine. Germline CDR1 SGHRS, CDR2 YFSETQ. V was pared by 3 bases and J by 5 bases, with 9 bases of the junction left unmatched. There are 16 residues in the CDR3. Clones were read by immunoSEQ multiplex PCR, and TCRdb kept only the in-frame ones, dropping some. The table includes some 130,000 clones, 80% to 90% detected once. On this clone: Its antigen is undetermined.

Whole-study findings and limits: Clonal diversity was possibly underestimated; the donors were predominantly white British and more often female.

The V gene is TRBV5-1, the J gene TRBJ2-7, with TRBD1 matching over 12 bases. The material was peripheral blood, obtained 28 days after the second AZD1222 dose. This clonotype was obtained from an adult who received the AZD1222 COVID-19 vaccine. The CDR3: CASSSNEGDRGHEQYF. In DNA form, the CDR3 reads TGCGCCAGCAGCTCCAACGAGGGGGACAGGGGGCACGAGCAGTACTTC.